The present T cell receptor beta chain was sequenced within a study of CD8 T cells in ankylosing spondylitis. Whole-study findings and limits: The clones that were linked to disease were reported to be significantly enriched in matched synovial fluid samples from ankylosing spondylitis patients. Blood of patients with ankylosing spondylitis appeared to be characterized by a TCR beta motif of seven or eight highly homologous variants. In peripheral blood, disease-linked CD8+ clones occurred at relatively low frequencies.

Scientists made TCR beta libraries using quantitative 5'-RACE with molecular barcodes. Each CDR3 protein gets one entry after TCRdb re-called the 5' RACE reads with MiXCR. This table holds tens of thousands of distinct CDR3 sequences, over 4% found once. V lost 1 base and J lost 7, with 20 bases in between. The V gene's germline CDR1 is DFQATT and CDR2 SNEGSKA (reference sequence). This CDR3 is built from 15 residues. This clonotype occurred many times. The antigen is undetermined. This rearrangement joins TRBV20-1 to TRBJ2-7, with D possibly being TRBD2 (6 bases). The TCR comes from a male donor with ankylosing spondylitis or in good health (not recorded which). Material for sequencing was blood, either unsorted or a sorted T cell fraction (not recorded which). The CDR3 DNA is TGCAGTGCTAGAGGGTGGGGCGGGGCCCTATTGGAGCAGTACTTC. Translated, it gives CSARGWGGALLEQYF.